This T cell receptor beta chain was found in a study of T cell repertoires in cytomegalovirus infection. The wider study: HLA-B-restricted CMV epitopes that are well studied, plus recently identified HLA-C-restricted ones, were used by the study. CMV infection plus the matching HLA type was flagged by public TCR beta signatures.

As concerns this clonotype: The antigen is not known.

Study-wide results and caveats: HLA-C-restricted CMV-specific TCR beta clonotypes were dominant in the ex vivo response.

TCRdb processed the reads anew with MiXCR; each CDR3 protein has one entry. The sample lists 450,000 to 650,000 distinct CDR3 sequences; approximately 40% were seen once. The germline V gene has CDR1 SGHVS and CDR2 FQNEAQ. The CDR3 has 13 residues. The clonotype was recovered from a human donor in good health (CMV status not recorded). Some clones in this sample may be carry-over from other donors' samples. Sequences were derived from cultured PBMCs, sampled from culture after CMV antigen stimulation. The chain couples TRBV7-8 to TRBJ2-2; D ambiguous. The CDR3 nucleotides are TGTGTCAGAGGCAGCGCGAACACCGGGGAGCTGTTTTTT. Residues: CVRGSANTGELFF.